Listed here are 15 T cell receptor beta chains from one sample, sequenced in a study of blood T cell repertoires in COVID-19. Sequenced by immunoSEQ multiplex PCR; TCRdb stores in-frame clones only, minus some. Among some 70,000 clones, roughly 91% were seen once, and the ten largest hold less than 9%. Sequenced material: peripheral blood. The receptor set was obtained from a man aged 35 to 55 with COVID-19, enrolled during active disease.

J is TRBJ1-2 and V is TRBV7-9; D ambiguous. The V and J ends lost 1 base and 3 bases respectively, with 12 bases between them. The CDR3 totals 15 residues. Germline V gene data show CDR1 as SEHNR and CDR2 as FQNEAQ (reference sequence). The DNA for the CDR3 is TGTGCCAGCAGCTTAGAGCACGCTTTGGACTATGGCTACACCTTC. This translates into CASSLEHALDYGYTF.

The chain joins TRBV27 to TRBJ2-1; D remains unclear. This CDR3 is built from 12 residues. V lost 3 bases and J 8 bases, leaving 8 bases between the germline ends. The germline V gene encodes CDR1 MNHEY and CDR2 SMNVEV (reference sequence). The CDR3 loop reads CASSLSSDEQFF. CDR3 DNA: TGTGCCAGCAGTTTGTCAAGCGATGAGCAGTTCTTC.

This clone was seen more than once but under ten times. The chain is built from TRBV13 and TRBJ2-5; 9 nucleotides agree with TRBD2. Per the germline V gene, CDR1 is PRHDT and CDR2 is FYEKMQ (reference sequence). V was clipped by 4 bases and J by 4 bases; unmatched bases: 16. The CDR3 spans 18 residues. The CDR3 sequence: CASSSQSSRGGAVETQYF. DNA for the CDR3: TGTGCCAGCAGCTCCCAATCCTCGCGCGGGGGGGCGGTAGAGACCCAGTACTTC.

The gene calls are TRBV3-1 (or the pseudogene TRBV3-2) and TRBJ1-5; TRBD1 is a possible D gene (6 bases). Trimming stripped 0 bases from V and 3 bases from J, with 12 bases between. The germline V gene has CDR1 LGHDT and CDR2 YNNKEL (reference sequence). This CDR3 is built from 16 residues. CDR3 sequence (DNA): TGTGCCAGCAGCCAAGATCTAGGACAGTACAATCAGCCCCAGCATTTT. Amino acids: CASSQDLGQYNQPQHF.

The rearrangement joins TRBV10-3 to TRBJ2-7; D call uncertain. Germline-derived CDR1 and CDR2 are ENHRY and SYGVKD. The CDR3 extends over 12 amino acids. V lost 3 bases, J lost 1 base, and 4 bases lay in between. For the CDR3, the DNA is TGTGCCATCAGTGAACAGTCCTACGAGCAGTACTTC. Amino acid sequence: CAISEQSYEQYF.

V is TRBV6-6 and J is TRBJ1-5; weak D call: TRBD1 (6 bases). This CDR3 comprises 16 residues. Germline CDR1 is MNHNY and CDR2 is SVGAGI (reference sequence). V lost 6 bases and J lost 0, with 15 bases in between. The CDR3 sequence is CASRSFQGNSNQPQHF. CDR3 nucleotides: TGTGCCAGCAGAAGTTTTCAGGGGAATAGCAATCAGCCCCAGCATTTT.

This clone was seen a single time. This rearrangement joins TRBV5-5 to TRBJ2-7; D remains unclear. Germline values: CDR1 SGHKS, CDR2 YYEKEE (reference sequence). V lost 0 bases, J lost 7 bases, and 11 bases lay in between. There are 13 residues in the CDR3. Here the CDR3 reads CASSLEILREQYF. The CDR3 DNA follows: TGTGCCAGCAGCTTGGAAATCCTGCGGGAGCAGTACTTC.

The chain couples TRBV5-1 to TRBJ1-1; D not certain. This CDR3 spans 13 amino acids. CDR1 is SGHRS and CDR2 is YFSETQ in the germline V gene. Trimming removed 4 bases from V and 1 base from J, with 8 bases in between. CDR3 residues: CASSPGENTEAFF. The DNA for the CDR3 is TGCGCCAGCAGCCCGGGAGAGAACACTGAAGCTTTCTTT.

The chain joins TRBV11-2 to TRBJ2-2; 8 bases line up with TRBD1. The trim removed 2 bases at V and 7 bases at J, leaving 3 bases unmatched. In germline, CDR1 is SGHAT, CDR2 FQNNGV. The CDR3 totals 14 residues. DNA for the CDR3: TGTGCCAGCAGCTTACAGGGGGCGGACGGGGAGCTGTTTTTT. Its translation: CASSLQGADGELFF.

The rearrangement links TRBV5-4 to TRBJ2-2; weak D call: TRBD2 (6 bases). There are 15 residues in the CDR3. V gave up 2 bases and J gave up 1 base, with 9 bases separating them. The germline V gene encodes CDR1 SGHNT and CDR2 YYREEE (reference sequence). The CDR3 sequence: CASSLEAGNTGELFF. CDR3 DNA: TGTGCCAGCAGCTTAGAAGCGGGGAACACCGGGGAGCTGTTTTTT.

The genes are TRBV7-8 and TRBJ1-3; 9 bases align to TRBD1. With V trimmed by 0 bases and J by 4 bases, 4 bases remained unmatched. In germline, CDR1 is SGHVS, CDR2 FQNEAQ. The CDR3 loop spans 16 amino acids. The chain's CDR3 is CASSLALGTGGNTIYF. The CDR3 bases are TGTGCCAGCAGCTTAGCTCTCGGGACAGGGGGAAACACCATATATTTT. Variable domain in full (rest from reference TRBV7-8 and TRBJ1-3): GAGVSQSPRYKVAKRGQDVALRCDPISGHVSLFWYQQALGQGPEFLTYFQNEAQLDKSGLPSDRFFAERPEGSVSTLKIQRTQQEDSAVYLCASSLALGTGGNTIYFGEGSWLTVV.

The chain joins TRBV6-2 or TRBV6-3 to TRBJ1-1, with TRBD1 identical over 8 bases. The CDR3 is made up of 15 amino acids. The germline gives CDR1 MNHEY, CDR2 SVGEGT. J lost 6 bases, V lost 3 bases, and 9 bases had no gene match. In nucleotides, the CDR3 is TGTGCCAGCAGTTATGAGACAGGGGCGAGTTCTGAAGCTTTCTTT. This sequence encodes CASSYETGASSEAFF.

This clone appeared a few times. The CDR3 region has the DNA TGTGCCAGCAGCTCCCCCGGGGAGACCCAGTACTTC. As protein: CASSSPGETQYF. V and J are TRBV13 and TRBJ2-5; D is ambiguous. CDR3 size: 12 residues. V was trimmed by 4 bases and J by 5 bases, leaving 8 bases between them. Germline V gene lookup returns CDR1 PRHDT and CDR2 FYEKMQ (reference sequence).

The DNA of the CDR3 is TGCGCCAGCAGCGAGGTTAGCTATGGCTACACCTTC. This translates into CASSEVSYGYTF. The rearrangement joins TRBV5-1 to TRBJ1-2, with no clear D. The germline V gene encodes CDR1 SGHRS and CDR2 YFSETQ. This CDR3 comprises 12 residues. V was shortened by 4 bases and J by 4 bases, with 8 bases between the two germline ends.

The sample holds a few counts of this clone. The chain employs TRBV7-9 and TRBJ2-7; D gene ambiguous. The germline V and J ends were trimmed by 5 bases and 0 bases, with 2 bases remaining between them. The CDR3 consists of 11 residues. Per germline, CDR1 SEHNR and CDR2 FQNEAQ (reference sequence). This CDR3 reads CASSLSYEQYF. In DNA form, the CDR3 reads TGTGCCAGCAGCCTCTCCTACGAGCAGTACTTC.